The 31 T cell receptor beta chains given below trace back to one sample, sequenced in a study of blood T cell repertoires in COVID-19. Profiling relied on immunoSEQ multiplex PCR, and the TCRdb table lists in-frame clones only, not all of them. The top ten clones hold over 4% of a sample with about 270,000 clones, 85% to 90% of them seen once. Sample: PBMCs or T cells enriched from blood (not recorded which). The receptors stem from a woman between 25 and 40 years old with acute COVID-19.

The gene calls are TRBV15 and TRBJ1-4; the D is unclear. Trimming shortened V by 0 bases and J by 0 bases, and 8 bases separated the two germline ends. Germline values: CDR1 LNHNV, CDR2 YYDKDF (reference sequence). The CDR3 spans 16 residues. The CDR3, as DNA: TGTGCCACCAGCAGAGATCAACGGTCAACTAATGAAAAACTGTTTTTT. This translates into CATSRDQRSTNEKLFF.

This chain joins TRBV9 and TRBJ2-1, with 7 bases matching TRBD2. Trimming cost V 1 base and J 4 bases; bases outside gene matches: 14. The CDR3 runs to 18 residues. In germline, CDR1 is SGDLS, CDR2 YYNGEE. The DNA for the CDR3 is TGTGCCAGCAGCGTAAATTTGGGAGGGCCTAGTGGATACAATGAGCAGTTCTTC. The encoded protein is CASSVNLGGPSGYNEQFF. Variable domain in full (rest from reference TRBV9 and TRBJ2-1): DSGVTQTPKHLITATGQRVTLRCSPRSGDLSVYWYQQSLDQGLQFLIQYYNGEERAKGNILERFSAQQFPDLHSELNLSSLELGDSALYFCASSVNLGGPSGYNEQFFGPGTRLTVL.

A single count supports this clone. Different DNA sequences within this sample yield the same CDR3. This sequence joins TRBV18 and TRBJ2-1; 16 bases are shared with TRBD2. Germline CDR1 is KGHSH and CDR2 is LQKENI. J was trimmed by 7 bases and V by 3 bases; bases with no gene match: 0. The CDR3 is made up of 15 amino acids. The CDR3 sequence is CASSPGLAGGNEQFF. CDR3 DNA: TGTGCCAGCTCACCGGGACTAGCGGGAGGGAATGAGCAGTTCTTC.

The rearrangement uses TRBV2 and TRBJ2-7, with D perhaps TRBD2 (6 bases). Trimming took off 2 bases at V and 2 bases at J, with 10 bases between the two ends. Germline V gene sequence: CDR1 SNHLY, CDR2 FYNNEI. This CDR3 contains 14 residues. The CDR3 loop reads CASSESASAYEQYF. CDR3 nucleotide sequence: TGTGCCAGCAGTGAATCGGCTAGCGCCTACGAGCAGTACTTC.

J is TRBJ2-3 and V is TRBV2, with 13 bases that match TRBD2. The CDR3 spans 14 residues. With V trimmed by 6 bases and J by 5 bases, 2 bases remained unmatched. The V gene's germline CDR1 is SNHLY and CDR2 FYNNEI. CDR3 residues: CASRGLAGIDTQYF. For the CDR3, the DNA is TGTGCCAGCAGGGGACTAGCGGGAATAGATACGCAGTATTTT.

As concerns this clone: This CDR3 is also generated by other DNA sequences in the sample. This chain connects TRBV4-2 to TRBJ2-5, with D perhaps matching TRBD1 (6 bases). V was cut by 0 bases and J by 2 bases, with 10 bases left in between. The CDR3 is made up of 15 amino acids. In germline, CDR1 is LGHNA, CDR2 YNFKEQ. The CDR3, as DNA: TGTGCCAGCAGCCAAGATCCGGACAGACAAGAGACCCAGTACTTC. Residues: CASSQDPDRQETQYF.

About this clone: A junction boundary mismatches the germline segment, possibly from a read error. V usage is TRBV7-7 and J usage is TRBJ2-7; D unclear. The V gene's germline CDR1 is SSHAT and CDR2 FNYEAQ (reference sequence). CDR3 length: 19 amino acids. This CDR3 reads CASSLGRNLIKENLYEQYF. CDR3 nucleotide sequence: TGTGCTAGCAGCTTAGGACGCAATCTTATAAAGGAGAACCTCTACGAGCAGTACTTC.

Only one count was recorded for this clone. CDR3 amino acids: CASSRLAGEPFDNEQFF. In DNA form, the CDR3 reads TGTGCCAGCAGTCGACTAGCGGGAGAACCTTTTGACAATGAGCAGTTCTTC. The rearrangement uses TRBV6-6 and TRBJ2-1, with 12 bases lining up with TRBD2. Germline CDR1 and CDR2: MNHNY and SVGAGI (reference sequence). V gave up 5 bases and J gave up 5 bases; unmatched junction bases: 10. The CDR3 runs to 17 residues.

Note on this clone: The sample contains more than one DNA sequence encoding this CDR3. This CDR3 reads CASSVGALNTGELFF. CDR3 coding DNA: TGTGCCAGCAGCGTAGGAGCGCTGAACACCGGGGAGCTGTTTTTT. The J gene is TRBJ2-2, the V gene TRBV9; D ambiguous. V was clipped by 0 bases and J by 1 base, with 7 bases between them. Per germline, CDR1 SGDLS and CDR2 YYNGEE. The CDR3 is made up of 15 amino acids.

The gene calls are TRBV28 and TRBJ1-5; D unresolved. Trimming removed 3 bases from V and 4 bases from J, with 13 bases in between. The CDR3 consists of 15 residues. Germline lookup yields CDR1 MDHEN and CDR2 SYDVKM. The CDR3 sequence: CASSLKFTWNQPQHF. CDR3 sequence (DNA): TGTGCCAGCAGTTTGAAGTTCACTTGGAATCAGCCCCAGCATTTT.

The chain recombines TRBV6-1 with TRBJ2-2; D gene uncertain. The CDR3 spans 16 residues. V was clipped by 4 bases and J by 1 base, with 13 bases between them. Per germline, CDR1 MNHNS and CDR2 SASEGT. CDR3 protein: CASSVWSSGNTGELFF. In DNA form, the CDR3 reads TGTGCCAGCAGTGTGTGGAGTTCCGGGAACACCGGGGAGCTGTTTTTT.

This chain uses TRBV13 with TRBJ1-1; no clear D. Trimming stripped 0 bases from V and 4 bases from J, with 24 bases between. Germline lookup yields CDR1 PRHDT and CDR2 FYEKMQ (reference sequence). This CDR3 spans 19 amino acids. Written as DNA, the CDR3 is TGTGCCAGCAGCTTAGGCCTTGGGGAGACTTTTAGGGTGGTCACTGAAGCTTTCTTT. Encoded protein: CASSLGLGETFRVVTEAFF.

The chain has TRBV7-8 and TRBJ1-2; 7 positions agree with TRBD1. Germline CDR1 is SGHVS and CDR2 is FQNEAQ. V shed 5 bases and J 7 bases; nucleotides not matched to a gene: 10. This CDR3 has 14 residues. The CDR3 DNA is TGTGCCAGCAGCACCCAGGGGGGCTGGGGTGGCTACACCTTC. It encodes CASSTQGGWGGYTF.

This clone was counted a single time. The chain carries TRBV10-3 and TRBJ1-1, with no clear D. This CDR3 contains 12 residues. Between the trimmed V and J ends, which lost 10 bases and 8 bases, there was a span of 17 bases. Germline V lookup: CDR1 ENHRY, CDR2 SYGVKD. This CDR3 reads CATSLVYGEAFF. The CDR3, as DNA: TGTGCCACGTCCCTAGTCTACGGCGAAGCTTTCTTT.

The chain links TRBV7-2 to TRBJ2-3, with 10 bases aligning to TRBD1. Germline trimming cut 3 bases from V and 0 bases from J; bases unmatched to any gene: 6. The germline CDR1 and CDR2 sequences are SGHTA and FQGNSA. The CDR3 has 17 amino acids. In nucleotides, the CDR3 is TGTGCCAGCAGCTTCACGGGACAGGGGATTAGCACAGATACGCAGTATTTT. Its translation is CASSFTGQGISTDTQYF. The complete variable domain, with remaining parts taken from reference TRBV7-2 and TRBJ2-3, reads GAGVSQSPSNKVTEKGKDVELRCDPISGHTALYWYRQSLGQGLEFLIYFQGNSAPDKSGLPSDRFSAERTGGSVSTLTIQRTQQEDSAVYLCASSFTGQGISTDTQYFGPGTRLTVL.

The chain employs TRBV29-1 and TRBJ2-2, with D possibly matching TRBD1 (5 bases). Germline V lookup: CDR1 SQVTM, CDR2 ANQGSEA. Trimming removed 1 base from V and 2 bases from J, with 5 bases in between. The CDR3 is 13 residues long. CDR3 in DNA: TGCAGCGTTGAAGGGGGCAACACCGGGGAGCTGTTTTTT. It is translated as CSVEGGNTGELFF.

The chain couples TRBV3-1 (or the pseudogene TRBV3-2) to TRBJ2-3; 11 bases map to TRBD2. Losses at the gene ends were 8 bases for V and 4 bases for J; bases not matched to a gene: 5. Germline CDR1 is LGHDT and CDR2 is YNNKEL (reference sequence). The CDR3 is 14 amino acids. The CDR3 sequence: CASQIAGGADTQYF. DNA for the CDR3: TGTGCCAGCCAAATAGCGGGAGGGGCAGATACGCAGTATTTT.

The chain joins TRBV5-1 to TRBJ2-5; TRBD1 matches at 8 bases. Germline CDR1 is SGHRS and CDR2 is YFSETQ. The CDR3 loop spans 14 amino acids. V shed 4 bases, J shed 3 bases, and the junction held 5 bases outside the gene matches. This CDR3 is CASSAGQEEETQYF. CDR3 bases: TGCGCCAGCAGCGCGGGACAGGAAGAAGAGACCCAGTACTTC.

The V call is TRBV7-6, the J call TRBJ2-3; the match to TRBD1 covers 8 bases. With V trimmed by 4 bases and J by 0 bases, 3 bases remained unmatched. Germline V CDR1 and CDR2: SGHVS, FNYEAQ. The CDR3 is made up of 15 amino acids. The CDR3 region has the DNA TGTGCCAGCAGCTCCCCAGGGGGCAGCACAGATACGCAGTATTTT. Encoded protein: CASSSPGGSTDTQYF.

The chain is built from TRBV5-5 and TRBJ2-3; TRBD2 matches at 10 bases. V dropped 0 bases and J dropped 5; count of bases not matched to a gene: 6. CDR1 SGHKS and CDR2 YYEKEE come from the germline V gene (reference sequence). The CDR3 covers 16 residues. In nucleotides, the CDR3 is TGTGCCAGCAGCTTGGTCCCTAGCGGGAGTGTAGATACGCAGTATTTT. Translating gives CASSLVPSGSVDTQYF.

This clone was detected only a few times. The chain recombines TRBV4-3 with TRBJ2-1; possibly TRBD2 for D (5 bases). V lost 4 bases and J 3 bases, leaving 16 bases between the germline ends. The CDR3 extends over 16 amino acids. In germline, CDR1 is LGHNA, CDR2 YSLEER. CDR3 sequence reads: CASSPDWSVNYNEQFF. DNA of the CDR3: TGCGCCAGCAGCCCGGACTGGAGCGTAAACTACAATGAGCAGTTCTTC.

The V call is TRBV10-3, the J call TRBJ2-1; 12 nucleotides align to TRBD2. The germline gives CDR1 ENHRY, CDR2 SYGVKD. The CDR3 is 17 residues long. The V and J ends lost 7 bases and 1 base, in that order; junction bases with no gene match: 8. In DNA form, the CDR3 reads TGTGCCATCATTGCGACTAGCGGGAGTCGGTCCTACAATGAGCAGTTCTTC. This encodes CAIIATSGSRSYNEQFF.

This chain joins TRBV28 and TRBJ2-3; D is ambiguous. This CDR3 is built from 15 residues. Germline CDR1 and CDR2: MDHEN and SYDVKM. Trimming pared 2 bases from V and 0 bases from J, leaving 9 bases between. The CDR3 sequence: CASSLPQTSTDTQYF. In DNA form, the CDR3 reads TGTGCCAGCAGTTTACCCCAGACTAGCACAGATACGCAGTATTTT.

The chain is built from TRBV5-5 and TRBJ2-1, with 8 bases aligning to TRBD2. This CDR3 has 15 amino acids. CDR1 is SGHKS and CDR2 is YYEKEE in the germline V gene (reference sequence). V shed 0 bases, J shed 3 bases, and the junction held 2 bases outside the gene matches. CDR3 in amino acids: CASSLGGLGYNEQFF. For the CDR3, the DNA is TGTGCCAGCAGCTTGGGGGGACTAGGCTACAATGAGCAGTTCTTC.

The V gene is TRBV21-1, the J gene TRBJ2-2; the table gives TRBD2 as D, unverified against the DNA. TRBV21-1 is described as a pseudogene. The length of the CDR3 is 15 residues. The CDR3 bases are TGTGCCAGCAGCGTACGGCGCCCGAGGACCGGGGAGCTGTTTTTT. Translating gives CASSVRRPRTGELFF.

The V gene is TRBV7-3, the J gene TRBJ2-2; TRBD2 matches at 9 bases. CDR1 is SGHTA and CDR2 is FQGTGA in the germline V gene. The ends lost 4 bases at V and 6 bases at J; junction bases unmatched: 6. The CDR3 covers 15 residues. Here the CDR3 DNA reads TGTGCCAGCAGCTGGATTAGCGGGAGTGCCGGGGAGCTGTTTTTT. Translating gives CASSWISGSAGELFF.

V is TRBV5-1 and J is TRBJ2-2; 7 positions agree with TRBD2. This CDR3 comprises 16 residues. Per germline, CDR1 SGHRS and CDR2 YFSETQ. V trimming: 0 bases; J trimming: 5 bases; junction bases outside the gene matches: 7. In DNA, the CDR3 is TGCGCCAGCAGCTTGGTCCGGACGGGGGGAACCGGGGAGCTGTTTTTT. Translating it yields CASSLVRTGGTGELFF.

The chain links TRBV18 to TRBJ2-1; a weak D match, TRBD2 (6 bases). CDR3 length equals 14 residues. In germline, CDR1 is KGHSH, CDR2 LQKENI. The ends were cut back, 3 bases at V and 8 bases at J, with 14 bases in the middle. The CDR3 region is CASSPGGLLDEQFF. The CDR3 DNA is TGTGCCAGCTCACCGGGAGGCCTTTTGGATGAGCAGTTCTTC.

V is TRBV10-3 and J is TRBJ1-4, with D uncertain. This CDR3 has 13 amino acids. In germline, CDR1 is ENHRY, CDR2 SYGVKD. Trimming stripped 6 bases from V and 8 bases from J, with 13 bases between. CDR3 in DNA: TGTGCCATCAGCCCAGCAGAGGGCGAAAAACTGTTTTTT. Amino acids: CAISPAEGEKLFF.

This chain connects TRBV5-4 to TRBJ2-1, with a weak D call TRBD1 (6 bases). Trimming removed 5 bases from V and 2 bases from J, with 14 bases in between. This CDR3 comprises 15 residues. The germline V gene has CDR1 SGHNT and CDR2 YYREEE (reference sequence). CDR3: CASSTRDTAYNEQFF. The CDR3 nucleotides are TGTGCCAGCAGTACCCGGGACACCGCCTACAATGAGCAGTTCTTC. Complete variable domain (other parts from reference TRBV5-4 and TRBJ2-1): ETGVTQSPTHLIKTRGQQVTLRCSSQSGHNTVSWYQQALGQGPQFIFQYYREEENGRGNFPPRFSGLQFPNYSSELNVNALELDDSALYLCASSTRDTAYNEQFFGPGTRLTVL.

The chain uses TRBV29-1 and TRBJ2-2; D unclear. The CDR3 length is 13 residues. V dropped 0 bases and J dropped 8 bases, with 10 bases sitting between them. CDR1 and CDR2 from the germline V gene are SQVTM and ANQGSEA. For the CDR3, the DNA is TGCAGCGTTGAAGATTGGGCTGCGGGGGAGCTGTTTTTT. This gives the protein CSVEDWAAGELFF.